These 16 T cell receptor beta chains share one sample of origin, sequenced in a study of cytomegalovirus exposure and HLA in healthy donors. TCRdb's table, derived via immunoSEQ multiplex PCR, lists solely in-frame clones and lacks some. The sample has over 100,000 clones, approximately 95% seen once. The material sequenced was PBMCs. These receptors all come from a young woman in good health and CMV-seronegative.

This chain connects TRBV19 to TRBJ2-1; D is unresolved. Germline CDR1 and CDR2: LNHDA and SQIVND (reference sequence). Trimming cost V 3 bases and J 8 bases, with 5 bases left between them. This CDR3 comprises 11 residues. The CDR3: CASSISYEQFF. For the CDR3, the DNA is TGTGCCAGTAGTATTTCCTATGAGCAGTTCTTC.

Of note for this clone: This sample also contains other DNA sequences that code for the same CDR3. The chain is built from TRBV5-4 and TRBJ2-7, with 10 bases matching TRBD1. Germline V gene lookup returns CDR1 SGHNT and CDR2 YYREEE (reference sequence). V shed 4 bases, J shed 2 bases, and the junction held 3 bases outside the gene matches. The CDR3 extends over 14 amino acids. The CDR3 sequence: CASSLGQGAYEQYF. The CDR3, as DNA: TGTGCCAGCAGCCTAGGACAGGGGGCCTACGAGCAGTACTTC.

This chain links TRBV27 with TRBJ1-2, with 9 nucleotides matching TRBD1. Germline V lookup: CDR1 MNHEY, CDR2 SMNVEV (reference sequence). V trimming: 6 bases; J trimming: 7 bases; junction bases outside the gene matches: 6. This CDR3 has 13 amino acids. CDR3: CASRSTGGGGYTF. The CDR3 bases are TGTGCCAGCAGGTCCACAGGGGGCGGTGGCTACACCTTC.

The chain carries TRBV10-2 and TRBJ2-5, with TRBD1 as a possible D gene (5 bases). Germline V CDR1 and CDR2: WSHSY, SAAADI. With 6 bases removed from V and 5 bases from J, the gap between germline ends came to 13 bases. CDR3 length: 13 residues. CDR3 residues: CASSRVVGETQYF. CDR3 DNA sequence: TGCGCCAGCAGCAGGGTTGTGGGGGAGACCCAGTACTTC.

The chain carries TRBV5-4 and TRBJ1-1, with D possibly matching TRBD1 (6 bases). Between the trimmed V and J ends, which lost 0 bases and 5 bases, there was a span of 14 bases. CDR3 length equals 15 residues. CDR1 and CDR2 (germline): SGHNT, YYREEE (reference sequence). The CDR3 DNA reads TGTGCCAGCAGCTTGGGAGGGGGGGCTTGGACTGAAGCTTTCTTT. It codes for CASSLGGGAWTEAFF.

The chain is built from TRBV27 and TRBJ2-7; weak D call: TRBD1 (6 bases). V lost 6 bases to trimming and J lost 6 bases, with 12 bases between them. Germline-derived CDR1 and CDR2 are MNHEY and SMNVEV (reference sequence). The CDR3 consists of 12 residues. The CDR3 region is CASSPRGSEQYF. The CDR3 DNA sequence: TGTGCCAGCAGCCCCAGGGGTTCCGAGCAGTACTTC.

CDR3 loop: CASSEQRGGQDTQYF. CDR3 in DNA: TGTGCCAGCAGTGAACAGCGGGGGGGCCAAGATACGCAGTATTTT. V gene TRBV6-1 combines with J gene TRBJ2-3, with TRBD2 matching 10 bases. The V segment lost 2 bases and the J segment 5 bases; nucleotides outside the gene matches: 4. The germline V gene encodes CDR1 MNHNS and CDR2 SASEGT. The CDR3 runs 15 residues.

The gene calls are TRBV7-9 and TRBJ2-5; 9 bases are a match to TRBD2. The V gene end was trimmed by 2 bases and the J gene end by 4 bases; junction bases not matched to a gene: 5. From germline, CDR1 is SEHNR and CDR2 FQNEAQ (reference sequence). The CDR3 runs to 15 residues. CDR3 amino acids: CASSLSGGSPETQYF. The CDR3 nucleotides read TGTGCCAGCAGCTTAAGCGGGGGGAGTCCAGAGACCCAGTACTTC.

The chain has TRBV27 and TRBJ2-5; weak D call: TRBD2 (5 bases). Trimming removed 6 bases at V and 5 bases at J, with 16 bases between. Germline CDR1 MNHEY, CDR2 SMNVEV (reference sequence). The CDR3 consists of 14 residues. CDR3 amino acids: CASRPDTAGETQYF. CDR3 DNA sequence: TGTGCCAGCAGACCCGACACGGCGGGTGAGACCCAGTACTTC.

The chain links TRBV5-1 to TRBJ2-2; D unclear. Looked up from germline, CDR1 is SGHRS and CDR2 is YFSETQ. Trimming removed 4 bases at V and 5 bases at J, with 6 bases between. This CDR3 comprises 12 residues. Here the CDR3 reads CASSHQTGELFF. The CDR3 DNA follows: TGCGCCAGCAGCCATCAAACCGGGGAGCTGTTTTTT.

The chain joins TRBV6-6 to TRBJ1-5; TRBD1 matches at 10 bases. This CDR3 has 15 residues. With 4 bases clipped from V and 5 bases from J, the junction kept 5 bases outside the gene matches. Germline CDR1 and CDR2: MNHNY and SVGAGI (reference sequence). The CDR3 spells CASSLRDRGDQPQHF. CDR3 DNA sequence: TGTGCCAGCAGTTTGAGGGACAGGGGAGATCAGCCCCAGCATTTT.

CDR3 in amino acids: CASTHGGAVDTQYF. As DNA, the CDR3 is TGTGCCAGCACCCACGGGGGGGCGGTAGATACGCAGTATTTT. This chain links TRBV6-6 with TRBJ2-3; TRBD2 agrees at 8 bases. There are 14 residues in the CDR3. Germline CDR1 and CDR2: MNHNY and SVGAGI (reference sequence). Trimming took 7 bases from V and 5 from J; bases not matched to a gene: 8.

In its sample, this clone was seen a few times. The chain has TRBV6-1 and TRBJ2-7; D is perhaps TRBD2 (7 bases). Germline V gene sequence: CDR1 MNHNS, CDR2 SASEGT. Trimming pared 1 base from V and 6 bases from J, leaving 16 bases between. This CDR3 is built from 15 residues. The CDR3 nucleotides are TGTGCCAGCAGTGAAGACACGGGGGGCCCATCCGAGCAGTACTTC. Amino acid sequence: CASSEDTGGPSEQYF.

The chain carries TRBV4-3 and TRBJ1-1; 11 bases are shared with TRBD1. CDR1 LGHNA and CDR2 YSLEER come from the germline V gene. V gave up 4 bases and J gave up 5 bases; unmatched junction bases: 9. The CDR3 totals 16 residues. The CDR3 DNA reads as TGCGCCAGCAGCCCCCGAACTGGGACAGGGGGAACTGAAGCTTTCTTT. Residues: CASSPRTGTGGTEAFF.

CDR3 region: CASSLVQTYEQYF. The CDR3 DNA sequence: TGTGCCAGCAGCTTAGTTCAGACCTACGAGCAGTACTTC. The V gene is TRBV5-6, the J gene TRBJ2-7; D unresolved. Germline CDR1 SGHDT, CDR2 YYEEEE. Trimming took 2 bases from V and 2 from J, leaving 8 bases between them. The CDR3 runs 13 residues.

The chain joins TRBV6-1 to TRBJ1-2; 11 nucleotides line up with TRBD1. The CDR3 covers 14 residues. Germline V gives CDR1 MNHNS, CDR2 SASEGT. V shed 9 bases and J 4 bases; nucleotides not matched to a gene: 7. This CDR3 is CARGIGTGGYGYTF. In nucleotides, the CDR3 is TGTGCCAGGGGGATAGGGACAGGGGGCTATGGCTACACCTTC.